Shown below are 25 T cell receptor beta chains from a single sample sequenced in a study of control samples from healthy donors and cancer patients. Repertoires were generated with immunoSEQ multiplex PCR, while TCRdb's copy carries only in-frame clones and drops some. The table lists some 160,000 clones, approximately 91% of them singletons. Material: blood. Receptor source: a man aged 25 to 40 in good health.

The gene calls are TRBV19 and TRBJ1-5; tentative D call: TRBD1 (6 bases). Germline assignment: CDR1 LNHDA and CDR2 SQIVND (reference sequence). The CDR3 is 14 residues long. V was trimmed by 5 bases and J by 9 bases, leaving 17 bases between them. The CDR3 coding sequence is TGTGCCAGTAGTTCGGGTCAGGGGTTGCCGCCCCAGCATTTT. Its translation is CASSSGQGLPPQHF.

Here the CDR3 reads CAIGGPGTEAFF. As DNA, the CDR3 is TGTGCCATTGGGGGGCCGGGGACTGAAGCTTTCTTT. The chain links TRBV10-3 to TRBJ1-1, with D possibly being TRBD1 (6 bases). Germline-derived CDR1 and CDR2 are ENHRY and SYGVKD. The CDR3 has 12 amino acids. V was shortened by 9 bases and J by 5 bases, with 13 bases between the two germline ends.

The V call is TRBV7-2, the J call TRBJ2-4; D uncertain. V gave up 4 bases and J gave up 6 bases, with 13 bases separating them. The CDR3 loop spans 14 amino acids. Germline-derived CDR1 and CDR2 are SGHTA and FQGNSA. The CDR3 sequence is CASSSPRLGNIQYF. For the CDR3, the DNA is TGTGCCAGCAGCTCCCCGAGGTTGGGAAACATTCAGTACTTC.

The chain joins TRBV27 to TRBJ2-7; TRBD2 matches 11 bases. The germline V gene encodes CDR1 MNHEY and CDR2 SMNVEV (reference sequence). This CDR3 is 15 amino acids long. Trimming took 3 bases from V and 2 from J; bases not matched to a gene: 3. CDR3 bases: TGTGCCAGCAGTTTTTTGGGACTAGCGGCCTACGAGCAGTACTTC. Protein product: CASSFLGLAAYEQYF.

This chain uses TRBV2 with TRBJ2-5, with D uncertain. The V gene's germline CDR1 is SNHLY and CDR2 FYNNEI. Trimming pared 8 bases from V and 5 bases from J, leaving 9 bases between. The CDR3 totals 11 residues. In nucleotides, the CDR3 is TGTGCCAGCGGCCCTGAGGAGACCCAGTACTTC. The encoded protein is CASGPEETQYF.

J is TRBJ2-7 and V is TRBV19; weak D call: TRBD2 (5 bases). Germline CDR1 and CDR2: LNHDA and SQIVND (reference sequence). The CDR3 has 14 residues. Trimming took 1 base from V and 0 from J, leaving 7 bases between them. This chain's CDR3 is CASSIAGSSYEQYF. Written as DNA, the CDR3 is TGTGCCAGTAGTATAGCGGGAAGCTCCTACGAGCAGTACTTC.

The CDR3 bases are TGTGCCAGCAACCCCCAAGCTAACTATGGCTACACCTTC. Translating gives CASNPQANYGYTF. V usage is TRBV6-6 and J usage is TRBJ1-2; D unresolved. V lost 7 bases and J 0 bases, leaving 9 bases between the germline ends. The germline CDR1 and CDR2 sequences are MNHNY and SVGAGI (reference sequence). CDR3 length: 13 amino acids.

The gene calls are TRBV6-2 or TRBV6-3 and TRBJ1-1; D is undetermined. Germline CDR1 and CDR2: MNHEY and SVGEGT. V was shortened by 6 bases and J by 3 bases, with 29 bases between the two germline ends. The CDR3 totals 19 residues. The DNA for the CDR3 is TGTGCCAGCAGCCGCGGGAAAATTGGCCCTGAAAGCTCGGACACTGAAGCTTTCTTT. It is translated as CASSRGKIGPESSDTEAFF.

The chain combines TRBV6-5 with TRBJ1-6; 8 bases match TRBD1. The CDR3 runs to 12 residues. The germline V gene has CDR1 MNHEY and CDR2 SVGAGI. Germline trimming cut 8 bases from V and 11 bases from J; bases unmatched to any gene: 5. CDR3: CASAYRGAPLHF. CDR3 nucleotide sequence: TGTGCCAGCGCCTACAGGGGGGCACCCCTCCACTTT.

The V and J genes are TRBV7-2 and TRBJ2-7, with TRBD1 as a possible D gene (6 bases). V lost 0 bases to trimming and J lost 0 bases, with 9 bases between them. This CDR3 is built from 15 residues. Germline V lookup: CDR1 SGHTA, CDR2 FQGNSA. CDR3 region: CASSLAGASSYEQYF. In nucleotides, the CDR3 is TGTGCCAGCAGCTTAGCGGGGGCAAGCTCCTACGAGCAGTACTTC.

The sample holds one count of this clone. V usage is TRBV7-9 and J usage is TRBJ2-1; 9 bases line up with TRBD1. The CDR3 extends over 16 amino acids. J lost 10 bases, V lost 5 bases, and 15 bases had no gene match. The germline CDR1 and CDR2 sequences are SEHNR and FQNEAQ (reference sequence). Written as DNA, the CDR3 is TGTGCCAGCAGCGGGCACAGGGGGCCGATAATTTGGGAGCAGTTCTTC. It translates to CASSGHRGPIIWEQFF.

This rearrangement joins TRBV6-2 or TRBV6-3 to TRBJ2-7; perhaps D is TRBD1 or TRBD2 (5 bases each). V shed 6 bases and J shed 3 bases, with 27 bases lying between them. Looked up from germline, CDR1 is MNHEY and CDR2 is SVGEGT. CDR3 length: 18 residues. The CDR3 sequence is CASSRTAPQPGPGYEQYF. The CDR3 region has the DNA TGTGCCAGCAGCCGTACTGCCCCCCAACCGGGGCCGGGCTACGAGCAGTACTTC.

This clone was counted a single time. The J gene is TRBJ2-7, the V gene TRBV5-4; D uncertain. Trimming stripped 2 bases from V and 3 bases from J, with 9 bases between. CDR1 and CDR2 from the germline V gene are SGHNT and YYREEE (reference sequence). The CDR3 is 13 residues long. The CDR3 region is CASSFDGNYEQYF. The CDR3 DNA reads TGTGCCAGCAGCTTCGACGGAAACTACGAGCAGTACTTC.

This sequence joins TRBV2 and TRBJ1-5, with D unclear. The V gene lost 1 base and the J gene lost 5 bases, with 6 bases spanning the gap. The CDR3 loop spans 13 amino acids. Germline loops: CDR1 SNHLY, CDR2 FYNNEI. The CDR3 spells CASSEGMDQPQHF. In DNA, the CDR3 is TGTGCCAGCAGTGAAGGGATGGATCAGCCCCAGCATTTT.

The gene calls are TRBV5-4 and TRBJ1-6; no reliable D call. The CDR3 is 13 residues long. CDR1 is SGHNT, CDR2 YYREEE, per germline (reference sequence). V shed 0 bases and J shed 14 bases, with 12 bases lying between them. The CDR3 nucleotides read TGTGCCAGCAGCTTGGTAACGGAAAGGTCCCTCCACTTT. Its translation is CASSLVTERSLHF.

The chain recombines TRBV2 with TRBJ1-2; D gene ambiguous. CDR3 length equals 13 residues. The ends were cut back, 3 bases at V and 8 bases at J, with 13 bases in the middle. Germline-derived CDR1 and CDR2 are SNHLY and FYNNEI. CDR3 sequence: CASSDLGSWGYTF. The CDR3 bases are TGTGCCAGCAGTGATCTCGGGTCTTGGGGCTACACCTTC.

V gene TRBV27 combines with J gene TRBJ1-1; 9 bases map to TRBD1. V shed 5 bases, J shed 1 base, and the junction held 14 bases outside the gene matches. The CDR3 covers 18 residues. CDR1 and CDR2 from the germline V gene are MNHEY and SMNVEV (reference sequence). The CDR3: CASSNHGTGRRGNTEAFF. DNA of the CDR3: TGTGCCAGCAGTAACCACGGGACAGGGAGGAGGGGGAACACTGAAGCTTTCTTT.

The chain couples TRBV7-2 to TRBJ1-6; 9 bases are a match to TRBD1. The CDR3 has 15 residues. Germline CDR1 and CDR2: SGHTA and FQGNSA. The V and J ends lost 6 bases and 5 bases, in that order; junction bases with no gene match: 5. The CDR3 region is CASSQQGANNSPLHF. The CDR3, as DNA: TGTGCCAGCAGTCAACAGGGGGCGAATAATTCACCCCTCCACTTT.

The rearrangement joins TRBV4-1 to TRBJ2-3; TRBD1 agrees at 7 bases. CDR1 MGHRA and CDR2 YSYEKL come from the germline V gene. V was clipped by 0 bases and J by 0 bases; unmatched bases: 9. This CDR3 is 18 amino acids long. This chain's CDR3 is CASSQDEDRLDSTDTQYF. For the CDR3, the DNA is TGCGCCAGCAGCCAAGATGAGGACAGGCTGGATAGCACAGATACGCAGTATTTT.

The chain uses TRBV7-3 and TRBJ2-3, with 8 positions matching TRBD1. This CDR3 region has 16 residues. V lost 1 base, J lost 4 bases, and 7 bases stayed unmatched. CDR1 is SGHTA and CDR2 is FQGTGA in the germline V gene. Written as DNA, the CDR3 is TGTGCCAGCAGCTTAAATGGGCAGGGGGCGGCAGATACGCAGTATTTT. Residues: CASSLNGQGAADTQYF.

The chain recombines TRBV7-9 with TRBJ2-1, with 12 positions matching TRBD2. CDR1 and CDR2 from the germline V gene are SEHNR and FQNEAQ (reference sequence). V dropped 4 bases and J dropped 0; count of bases not matched to a gene: 4. This CDR3 has 17 amino acids. In DNA, the CDR3 is TGTGCCAGCAGCTCTACTAGCGGGAGGACCTCCTACAATGAGCAGTTCTTC. It encodes CASSSTSGRTSYNEQFF.

V and J are TRBV6-5 and TRBJ2-7; 9 nucleotides align to TRBD1. Germline V CDR1 and CDR2: MNHEY, SVGAGI. This CDR3 is 16 amino acids long. Trimming cost V 4 bases and J 1 base; bases outside gene matches: 8. CDR3 loop: CASSSTPGTGSYEQYF. CDR3 DNA sequence: TGTGCCAGCAGTTCGACGCCCGGGACAGGGTCCTACGAGCAGTACTTC.

The V and J genes are TRBV2 and TRBJ2-5; 7 bases fit TRBD1. Trimming took 5 bases from V and 5 from J; bases not matched to a gene: 11. Germline CDR1 SNHLY, CDR2 FYNNEI. The CDR3 spans 15 residues. The CDR3 bases are TGTGCCAGCAGTCAATATACAGGGGCTTATGAGACCCAGTACTTC. This encodes CASSQYTGAYETQYF.

The chain employs TRBV3-1 (or the pseudogene TRBV3-2) and TRBJ1-1, with 10 bases identical to TRBD1. The CDR3 is 19 residues long. Trimming at V came to 1 base and at J to 0 bases, leaving 11 bases not matched to a gene. CDR1 is LGHDT and CDR2 is YNNKEL in the germline V gene (reference sequence). The DNA of the CDR3 is TGTGCCAGCAGCCAAGTATGGGGACAGGGGATAATGGTGAACACTGAAGCTTTCTTT. As protein: CASSQVWGQGIMVNTEAFF.

The sample holds one count of this clone. The chain uses TRBV5-1 and TRBJ2-5; perhaps TRBD1 as D (6 bases). Germline assignment: CDR1 SGHRS and CDR2 YFSETQ. The V gene lost 0 bases and the J gene lost 2 bases, with 14 bases spanning the gap. CDR3 length: 16 amino acids. The CDR3 protein is CASSLVGSGQQETQYF. Here the CDR3 DNA reads TGCGCCAGCAGCTTGGTGGGTTCCGGACAGCAAGAGACCCAGTACTTC.